The T cell receptor beta chain under discussion was sequenced for a study of post-analysis software for immune sequencing data. Study context: Relapsing-remitting, secondary progressive and progressive-relapsing multiple sclerosis were all included among the disease courses. Findings of the study overall: Those with multiple sclerosis, the patient group, showed significantly lower normalized Chao1 diversity than controls. Higher frequency in patients than in controls was seen for about 5 TRBV segments, with TRBV5-6, TRBV5-1 and TRBV20-1 among them.

This clonotype was detected a few times. Its target is not known. Carried by the TCR beta cDNA libraries were unique molecular identifiers. In TCRdb, the PCR reads were re-called with MiXCR into one record per CDR3 protein. The sample carries about 540,000 distinct CDR3 sequences, approximately 31% recorded once. Germline lookup yields CDR1 WNHNN and CDR2 SYGVQD (reference sequence). The V and J ends lost 0 bases and 4 bases respectively, with 13 bases between them. The CDR3 has 16 amino acids. The TCR comes from a girl under 18 with multiple sclerosis. J is TRBJ2-1 and V is TRBV10-1, with a tentative D call TRBD1 (7 bases). Sequenced: blood. CDR3 sequence (DNA): TGCGCCAGCAGTGAGTCGGCAGGGGGGTTGTACAATGAGCAGTTCTTC. As protein: CASSESAGGLYNEQFF.